One T cell receptor beta chain is described in this entry. The entry originates in a study of blood T cell repertoires in COVID-19. Study-level background: Collection of acute and convalescent COVID-19 samples took place in the United States, Italy and Spain.

Libraries were prepared by immunoSEQ multiplex PCR; TCRdb keeps only in-frame clonotypes and omits some of them. This sample has roughly 250,000 clones, with about nine tenths found just once. The receptor's source is a person aged 18-30 years with COVID-19, enrolled during active disease. The specimen sequenced was peripheral blood.

The CDR3, as DNA: TGCGCCAGCAGCCAGGGCGCGTCAGGGTGGACTGAAGCTTTCTTT. It specifies CASSQGASGWTEAFF. The V and J genes are TRBV4-1 and TRBJ1-1; weak D call: TRBD1 (5 bases). Looked up from germline, CDR1 is MGHRA and CDR2 is YSYEKL. V gave up 3 bases and J gave up 5 bases, with 16 bases separating them. This CDR3 has 15 amino acids.